This is a list of T cell receptor beta chains from one sample in a study of OX40 agonist ivuxolimab in advanced cancers. Here immunoSEQ multiplex PCR was the method, and the copy in TCRdb shows in-frame clones only, minus some. The sample holds about 50,000 clones, more than 85% seen once. Material: CD4+ or CD8+ T cells sorted from blood, obtained in a trial of the OX40 agonist ivuxolimab. These receptors came from an adult with an advanced solid tumor such as melanoma, head and neck, liver or kidney cancer. The conserved cysteine and the conserved F or W are not part of the CDR3 here.

J,V,CDR3
TRBJ1-2,TRBV7-9,ASSSTLAGPYGYT
TRBJ2-1,TRBV14,ASSQGNEQF
TRBJ2-1,TRBV14,ASSRLTPGLAGDNEQF
TRBJ1-5,TRBV19,ASSIGGGGNQPQH
TRBJ1-1,TRBV6-5,ASSYGGEAF
TRBJ1-5,TRBV6-4,ASSDLGGFNNQPQH
TRBJ1-1,TRBV5-1,ASSLEGENTEAF
TRBJ2-1,TRBV27,ASSLAGGHDEQF
TRBJ2-4,TRBV25-1,AVGGDKNIQY
NA,TRBV7-9,ASSSGTGGEQY
TRBJ1-1,TRBV19,ASSIDRPGGTNTEAF
TRBJ2-1,TRBV13,ASSLGRGYEQF
TRBJ2-3,TRBV5-1,ASRGGGGGATDTQY
TRBJ2-1,TRBV19,ASSIRGIYNEQF
TRBJ2-3,TRBV5-4,ASSLFTDTQY
TRBJ1-1,TRBV5-6,ASSLGPGAEAF
TRBJ2-3,TRBV11-1,ASSWDRADTDTQY
TRBJ2-7,TRBV4-1,ASSLGTVSYEQY
TRBJ1-2,TRBV21-1,ASSEVGGRDGYT
TRBJ1-2,TRBV27,ASSLLATNYGYT